In its sample, the clone carrying this TCR beta chain was seen a few times. This sample is part of a study of patients and donors after allogeneic stem cell transplantation. Per germline, CDR1 SGDLS and CDR2 YYNGEE. The CDR3 runs to 14 residues. V trimming: 4 bases; J trimming: 4 bases; junction bases outside the gene matches: 7. TCRdb used MiXCR to reprocess the RT-PCR reads, holding one entry per CDR3 protein. Among about 160,000 distinct CDR3 sequences listed, about a third were seen once. This clonotype originated in a human donor who was either an allogeneic HSCT recipient or a stem cell or donor lymphocyte infusion donor (not recorded which). It is not recorded whose cells these are; they may come from a transplant donor. The sample was blood, either unsorted or a sorted T cell fraction (not recorded which). The V and J genes are TRBV9 and TRBJ2-5; 7 nucleotides line up with TRBD2. DNA of the CDR3: TGTGCCAGCAGCCCTCCGTCGGGGGGAGAGACCCAGTACTTC. As protein: CASSPPSGGETQYF. Full variable domain (remainder filled in from reference TRBV9 and TRBJ2-5): DSGVTQTPKHLITATGQRVTLRCSPRSGDLSVYWYQQSLDQGLQFLIQYYNGEERAKGNILERFSAQQFPDLHSELNLSSLELGDSALYFCASSPPSGGETQYFGPGTRLLVL.